What follows is one TCR beta chain and its context. The antigen remains unidentified. Germline V gene lookup returns CDR1 SQVTM and CDR2 ANQGSEA. V lost 4 bases and J lost 5, with 9 bases in between. This CDR3 has 12 amino acids. In each sample, 80,000 to 100,000 TCR templates were assayed. The protocol was immunoSEQ multiplex PCR, while the TCRdb copy is restricted to in-frame clones and leaves out a portion. Found here are about 91,000 clones, more than 85% of them singletons; the top ten hold 6% to 7%. The sample belongs to a study of siplizumab effects on memory and regulatory T cells. Study-wide results and limits: It was not possible to assign a naive or memory phenotype to roughly 80-96% of proliferating CD4+ or CD8+ clones. Mappable alloreactive CD4+ clones came from Treg cells about 65% of the time on average with siplizumab, against 25% to 30% in controls. Naive T cells, seemingly more diverse than memory cells, seemed major alloresponse contributors.

This chain joins TRBV29-1 and TRBJ2-1; no reliable D call. The sequence was collected from a human donor in good health. Sequenced: CD8+ T cells sorted from blood. Here the CDR3 DNA reads TGCAGCGTTGCCCAGGTTCACAATGAGCAGTTCTTC. This translates into CSVAQVHNEQFF.